This paragraph covers one T cell receptor (beta chain) sequence. TCR beta CDR3 regions were amplified from RNA transcripts. HTBI primers drove first-round RT-PCR of the TCR CDR3. TCRdb reprocessed the multiplex PCR reads via MiXCR and lists one record per CDR3 protein. The profile shows about 420,000 distinct CDR3 sequences, approximately 14% of them singletons. The sample belongs to a study of T cells in Graves' hyperthyroidism and ophthalmopathy. V lost 4 bases and J lost 4; bases outside the gene matches: 13. This CDR3 is 19 amino acids long. The germline CDR1 and CDR2 sequences are KGHSH and LQKENI.

The chain combines TRBV18 with TRBJ1-6; 10 bases match TRBD1. The sequence was collected from a woman under 30 with Graves' hyperthyroidism. Sequencing used blood. Written as DNA, the CDR3 is TGTGCCAGCTCACAGCTTTCCGGGACAGGGGCCGCATATAATTCACCCCTCCACTTT. This translates into CASSQLSGTGAAYNSPLHF.